This record covers a single T cell receptor beta chain. Its antigen target is currently unknown. No per-base quality is available; no much larger clone lies one base away. This specimen comes from a study of PD-1 blockade in mismatch repair-deficient tumors (dated by TCRdb to the late 2010s). A note on the overall study: Between late 2013 and late 2016, the trial enrolled roughly 86 consecutive patients with 11 to 12 types of mismatch repair-deficient cancer, all of whom had received prior treatment and were progressing. Tumor-associated T cell clones were tracked in the peripheral blood of patients responding to PD-1 blockade by deep sequencing of TCR CDR3 regions.

Cut back by 0 bases and 10 bases, the V and J ends lie 13 bases apart. Counted from cysteine to phenylalanine, this CDR3 has 13 amino acids. CDR3 DNA only is kept here, 39 bases in frame from base 1. According to the germline V gene (reference sequence), CDR1 reads SGHKS and CDR2 reads YYEKEE. Overall study outcomes, separate from this receptor: After pembrolizumab, tumor-resident clones, which were often undetectable in blood before treatment, expanded rapidly and then contracted, generally ahead of radiologic responses.

For every enrolled patient, mismatch repair deficiency was confirmed by either polymerase chain reaction or immunohistochemistry. TCR sequencing was carried out for a few patients who responded to pembrolizumab therapy. The phase II trial prospectively evaluated PD-1 blockade with pembrolizumab in advanced mismatch repair-deficient cancers, independent of tissue of origin. Peripheral blood T cell samples were gathered serially, both before PD-1 blockade started and at multiple time points afterward. Blood sampling time points were reported as weeks after the first dose of pembrolizumab. The library was generated by the immunoSEQ multiplex PCR assay. TCRdb retrieved this table from immuneACCESS and kept in-frame rearrangements only. Not all clones are present; in checked studies, unresolved V genes account for under half, and no reason is known for the remainder. The sample table lists 70,000 to 90,000 clones, around 80% of them with a count of one. The top ten clonotypes cover approximately 5.5% of the sample.

The TCR sequence derives from an adult with mismatch repair-deficient cancer. The sequencing used peripheral blood, collected 44 weeks after starting pembrolizumab. The V and J segments used are TRBV5-5 and TRBJ1-2, with an unclear D gene assignment. The CDR3: CASSLVPTSPYTF. The DNA sequence is given as TGTGCCAGCAGCTTGGTTCCGACGTCCCCCTACACCTTC. The CDR3 plus the reference TRBV5-5 and TRBJ1-2 genes for the other parts give the full variable domain: DAGVTQSPTHLIKTRGQQVTLRCSPISGHKSVSWYQQVLGQGPQFIFQYYEKEERGRGNFPDRFSARQFPNYSSELNVNALLLGDSALYLCASSLVPTSPYTFGSGTRLTVV.